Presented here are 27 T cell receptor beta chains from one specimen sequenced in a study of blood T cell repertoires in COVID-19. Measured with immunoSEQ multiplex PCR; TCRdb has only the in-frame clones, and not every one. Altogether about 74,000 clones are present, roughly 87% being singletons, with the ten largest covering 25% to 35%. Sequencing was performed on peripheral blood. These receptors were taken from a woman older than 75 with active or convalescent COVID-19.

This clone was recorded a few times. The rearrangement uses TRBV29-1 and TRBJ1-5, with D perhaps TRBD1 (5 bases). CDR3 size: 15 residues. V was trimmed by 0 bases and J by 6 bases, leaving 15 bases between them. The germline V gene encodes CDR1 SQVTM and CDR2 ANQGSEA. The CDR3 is CSVEDRTGSGQPQHF. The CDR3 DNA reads TGCAGCGTTGAAGATCGAACAGGTTCCGGTCAGCCCCAGCATTTT.

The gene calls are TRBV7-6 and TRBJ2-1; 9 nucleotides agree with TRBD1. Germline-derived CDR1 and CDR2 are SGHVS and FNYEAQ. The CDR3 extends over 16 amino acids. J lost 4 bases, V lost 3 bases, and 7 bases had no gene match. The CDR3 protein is CASSFYRDRVYNEQFF. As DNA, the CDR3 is TGTGCCAGCAGCTTCTACCGGGACAGGGTGTACAATGAGCAGTTCTTC.

The CDR3 nucleotides are TGTGCCGTGATGGTCCGGGACAGGGGTGATACGCAGTATTTT. Translating gives CAVMVRDRGDTQYF. The genes are TRBV6-5 and TRBJ2-3, with 10 bases that match TRBD1. The trim removed 11 bases at V and 6 bases at J, leaving 11 bases unmatched. Germline CDR1 and CDR2: MNHEY and SVGAGI. CDR3 length: 14 residues.

CDR3 DNA sequence: TGTGCCAGCACTCTACCGGGACAGGGGCATGAGCAGTTCTTC. As protein: CASTLPGQGHEQFF. The chain joins TRBV5-6 to TRBJ2-1; 10 bases match TRBD1. V trimming: 6 bases; J trimming: 8 bases; junction bases outside the gene matches: 8. Germline V gives CDR1 SGHDT, CDR2 YYEEEE. The CDR3 is 14 amino acids.

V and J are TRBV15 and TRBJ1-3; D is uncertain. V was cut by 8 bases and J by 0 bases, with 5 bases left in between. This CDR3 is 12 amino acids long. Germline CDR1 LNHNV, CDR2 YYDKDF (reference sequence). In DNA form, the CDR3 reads TGTGCCACCGGCTTCTCTGGAAACACCATATATTTT. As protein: CATGFSGNTIYF.

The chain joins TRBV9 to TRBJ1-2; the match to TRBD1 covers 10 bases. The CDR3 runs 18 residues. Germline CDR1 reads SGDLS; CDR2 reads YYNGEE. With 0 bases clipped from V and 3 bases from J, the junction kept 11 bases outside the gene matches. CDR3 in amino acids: CASSVAIETGGADYGYTF. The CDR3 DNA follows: TGTGCCAGCAGCGTAGCTATTGAGACAGGGGGCGCTGACTATGGCTACACCTTC.

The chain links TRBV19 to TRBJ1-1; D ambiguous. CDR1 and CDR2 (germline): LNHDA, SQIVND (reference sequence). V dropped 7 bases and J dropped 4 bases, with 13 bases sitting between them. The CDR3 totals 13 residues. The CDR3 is CASNRAGLTEAFF. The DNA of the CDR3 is TGTGCCAGTAACCGAGCGGGCCTCACTGAAGCTTTCTTT.

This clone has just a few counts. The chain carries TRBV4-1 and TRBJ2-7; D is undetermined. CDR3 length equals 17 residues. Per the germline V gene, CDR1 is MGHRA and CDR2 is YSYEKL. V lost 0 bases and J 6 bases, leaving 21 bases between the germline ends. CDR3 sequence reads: CASSQDVPHSSSFEQYF. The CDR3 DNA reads TGCGCCAGCAGCCAAGATGTACCGCACAGCTCGTCTTTCGAGCAGTACTTC.

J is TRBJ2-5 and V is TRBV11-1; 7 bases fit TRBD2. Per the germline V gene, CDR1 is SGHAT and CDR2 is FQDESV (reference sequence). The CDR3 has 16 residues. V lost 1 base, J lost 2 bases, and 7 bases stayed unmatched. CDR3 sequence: CASSLGGRGVQETQYF. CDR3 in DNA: TGTGCCAGCAGCTTAGGGGGGAGGGGAGTTCAAGAGACCCAGTACTTC.

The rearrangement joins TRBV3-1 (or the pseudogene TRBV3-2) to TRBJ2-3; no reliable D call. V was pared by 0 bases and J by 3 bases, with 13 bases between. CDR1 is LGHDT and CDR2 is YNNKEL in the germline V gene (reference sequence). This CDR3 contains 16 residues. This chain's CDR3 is CASSQEAGPKTDTQYF. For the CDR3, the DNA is TGTGCCAGCAGCCAAGAAGCAGGTCCTAAGACAGATACGCAGTATTTT.

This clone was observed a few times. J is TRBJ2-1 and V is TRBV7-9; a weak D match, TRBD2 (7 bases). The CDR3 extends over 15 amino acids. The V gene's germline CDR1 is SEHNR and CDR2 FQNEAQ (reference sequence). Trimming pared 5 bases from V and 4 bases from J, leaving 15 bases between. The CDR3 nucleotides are TGTGCCAGCAGCCTCCGGGGGGCCAGGTACAATGAGCAGTTCTTC. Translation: CASSLRGARYNEQFF.

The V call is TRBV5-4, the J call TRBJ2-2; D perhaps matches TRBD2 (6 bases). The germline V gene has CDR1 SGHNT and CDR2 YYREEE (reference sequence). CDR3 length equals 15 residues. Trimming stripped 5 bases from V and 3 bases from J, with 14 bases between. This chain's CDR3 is CASSIRGVYTGELFF. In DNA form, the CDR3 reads TGTGCCAGCAGTATACGCGGGGTGTACACCGGGGAGCTGTTTTTT.

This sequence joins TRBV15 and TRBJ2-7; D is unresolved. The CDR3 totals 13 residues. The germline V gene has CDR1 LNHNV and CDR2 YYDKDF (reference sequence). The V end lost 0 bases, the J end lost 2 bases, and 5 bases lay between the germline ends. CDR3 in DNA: TGTGCCACCAGCAGAGAACCGGCCTACGAGCAGTACTTC. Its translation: CATSREPAYEQYF.

DNA of the CDR3: TGTGCCAGTAGTACAAGACTAGCGGGGGTTAGGGCGAACACCGGGGAGCTGTTTTTT. Translated: CASSTRLAGVRANTGELFF. The genes are TRBV19 and TRBJ2-2, with 12 bases lining up with TRBD2. The germline CDR1 and CDR2 sequences are LNHDA and SQIVND (reference sequence). J was trimmed by 0 bases and V by 4 bases; bases with no gene match: 9. This CDR3 region has 19 residues. Combining the CDR3 with reference TRBV19 and TRBJ2-2 gives the whole variable domain DGGITQSPKYLFRKEGQNVTLSCEQNLNHDAMYWYRQDPGQGLRLIYYSQIVNDFQKGDIAEGYSVSREKKESFPLTVTSAQKNPTAFYLCASSTRLAGVRANTGELFFGEGSRLTVL.

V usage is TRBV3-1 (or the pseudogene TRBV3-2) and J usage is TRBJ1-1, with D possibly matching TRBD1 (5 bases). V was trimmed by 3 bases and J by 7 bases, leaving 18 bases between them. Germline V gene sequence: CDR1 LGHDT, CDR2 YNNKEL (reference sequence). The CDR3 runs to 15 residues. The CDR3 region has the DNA TGTGCCAGCAGCCACCGGGACTACCCAAGGGATGAAGCTTTCTTT. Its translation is CASSHRDYPRDEAFF.

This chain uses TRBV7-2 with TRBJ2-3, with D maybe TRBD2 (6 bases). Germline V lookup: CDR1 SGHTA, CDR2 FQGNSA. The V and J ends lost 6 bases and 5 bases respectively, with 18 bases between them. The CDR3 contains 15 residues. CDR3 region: CASRPPSSEIDTQYF. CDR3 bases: TGTGCCAGCAGACCTCCTTCTAGCGAAATAGATACGCAGTATTTT.

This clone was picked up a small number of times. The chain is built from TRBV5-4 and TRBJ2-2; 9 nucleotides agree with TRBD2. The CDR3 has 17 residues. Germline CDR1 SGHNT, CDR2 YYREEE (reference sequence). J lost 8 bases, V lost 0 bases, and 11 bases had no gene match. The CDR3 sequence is CASSLVGAAGGPGELFF. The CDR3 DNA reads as TGTGCCAGCAGCTTGGTGGGGGCTGCGGGGGGGCCAGGGGAGCTGTTTTTT.

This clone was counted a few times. The CDR3 sequence: CAWTQGAGGYTF. CDR3 sequence (DNA): TGTGCCTGGACACAGGGGGCGGGGGGCTACACCTTC. The gene calls are TRBV30 and TRBJ1-2, with 9 bases that match TRBD1. Germline V gene lookup returns CDR1 GTSNPN and CDR2 SVGIG (reference sequence). This CDR3 is 12 amino acids long. The V and J ends lost 4 bases and 8 bases, in that order; junction bases with no gene match: 5.

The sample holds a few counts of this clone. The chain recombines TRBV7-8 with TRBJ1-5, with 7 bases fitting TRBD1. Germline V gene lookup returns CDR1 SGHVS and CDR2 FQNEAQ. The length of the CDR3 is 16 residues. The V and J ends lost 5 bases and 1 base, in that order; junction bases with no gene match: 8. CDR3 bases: TGTGCCAGCAGCAATCGCGACAGGGCCAGCAATCAGCCCCAGCATTTT. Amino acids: CASSNRDRASNQPQHF.

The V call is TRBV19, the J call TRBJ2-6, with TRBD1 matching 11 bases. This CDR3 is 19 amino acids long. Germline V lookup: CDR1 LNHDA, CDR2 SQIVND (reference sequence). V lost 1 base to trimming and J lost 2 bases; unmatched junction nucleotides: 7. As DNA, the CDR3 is TGTGCCAGTAGTATAGCTTACGGGACAGGGGGTGCTGGGGCCAACGTCCTGACTTTC. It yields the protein CASSIAYGTGGAGANVLTF.

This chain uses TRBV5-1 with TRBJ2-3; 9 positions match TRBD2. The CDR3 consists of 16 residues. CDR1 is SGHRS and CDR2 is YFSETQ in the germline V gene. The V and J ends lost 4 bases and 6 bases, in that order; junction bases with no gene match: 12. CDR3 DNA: TGCGCCAGCAGCACCCGGGTAGCGGGGGCCGAGGATACGCAGTATTTT. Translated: CASSTRVAGAEDTQYF.

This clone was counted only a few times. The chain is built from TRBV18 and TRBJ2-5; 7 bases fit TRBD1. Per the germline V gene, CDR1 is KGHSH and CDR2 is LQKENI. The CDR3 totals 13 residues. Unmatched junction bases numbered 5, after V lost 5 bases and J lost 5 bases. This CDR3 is CASSAAGGETQYF. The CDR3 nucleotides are TGTGCCAGCTCAGCGGCAGGGGGTGAGACCCAGTACTTC.

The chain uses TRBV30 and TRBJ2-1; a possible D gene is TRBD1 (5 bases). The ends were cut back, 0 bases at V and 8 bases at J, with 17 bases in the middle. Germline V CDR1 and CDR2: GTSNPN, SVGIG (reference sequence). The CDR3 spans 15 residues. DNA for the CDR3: TGTGCCTGGAGTGTACCCAGGGTCAAGGTCGATGAGCAGTTCTTC. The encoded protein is CAWSVPRVKVDEQFF.

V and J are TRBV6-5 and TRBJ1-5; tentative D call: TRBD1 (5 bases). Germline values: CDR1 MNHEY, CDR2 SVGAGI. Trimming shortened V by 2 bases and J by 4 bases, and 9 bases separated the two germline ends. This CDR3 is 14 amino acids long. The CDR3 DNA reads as TGTGCCAGCAGTTACGGGGCAGGAAATCAGCCCCAGCATTTT. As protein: CASSYGAGNQPQHF.

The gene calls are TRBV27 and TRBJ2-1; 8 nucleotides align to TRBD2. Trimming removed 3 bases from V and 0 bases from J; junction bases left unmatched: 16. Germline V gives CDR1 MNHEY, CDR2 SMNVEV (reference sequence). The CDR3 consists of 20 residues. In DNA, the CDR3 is TGTGCCAGCAGTTTCCTCCCAGCGGGGGCATTCCTAAGCTCCTACAATGAGCAGTTCTTC. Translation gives CASSFLPAGAFLSSYNEQFF.

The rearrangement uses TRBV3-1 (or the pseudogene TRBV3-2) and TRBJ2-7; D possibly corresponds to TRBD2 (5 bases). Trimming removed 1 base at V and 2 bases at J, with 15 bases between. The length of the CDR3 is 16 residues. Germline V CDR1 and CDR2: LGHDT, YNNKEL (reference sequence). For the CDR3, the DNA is TGTGCCAGCAGCCAAGCTCTCGGGGTCTCGGCCTACGAGCAGTACTTC. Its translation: CASSQALGVSAYEQYF.

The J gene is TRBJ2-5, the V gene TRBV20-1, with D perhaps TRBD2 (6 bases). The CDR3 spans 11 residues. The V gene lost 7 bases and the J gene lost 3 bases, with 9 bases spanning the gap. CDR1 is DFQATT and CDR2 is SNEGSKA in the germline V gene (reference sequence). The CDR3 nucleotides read TGCAGTGTCTGGGGGGAAGAGACCCAGTACTTC. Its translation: CSVWGEETQYF.